One sample yielded the 24 T cell receptor beta chains listed below, sequenced in a study of control samples from healthy donors and cancer patients. Clones were read by immunoSEQ multiplex PCR, and TCRdb kept only the in-frame ones, dropping some. The data show 100,000 to 150,000 clones, with approximately 92% seen just once and over 2% held by the top ten. Sequencing was carried out using blood. Every receptor here comes from a woman in her fifties or sixties in good health.

This clone has a single count. V and J are TRBV3-1 (or the pseudogene TRBV3-2) and TRBJ2-7; 8 bases line up with TRBD1. Germline V CDR1 and CDR2: LGHDT, YNNKEL (reference sequence). Trimming at V came to 6 bases and at J to 7 bases, leaving 8 bases not matched to a gene. This CDR3 region has 13 residues. The CDR3 is CASRPQGAREQYF. Written as DNA, the CDR3 is TGTGCCAGCAGACCTCAGGGGGCGAGGGAGCAGTACTTC.

This chain links TRBV5-1 with TRBJ2-3; TRBD2 matches 7 bases. This CDR3 contains 15 residues. Germline trimming cut 4 bases from V and 0 bases from J; bases unmatched to any gene: 5. Germline V CDR1 and CDR2: SGHRS, YFSETQ. For the CDR3, the DNA is TGCGCCAGCAGCATGACTAGCCAGAGCACAGATACGCAGTATTTT. This sequence encodes CASSMTSQSTDTQYF.

J is TRBJ2-7 and V is TRBV30; D possibly corresponds to TRBD2 (6 bases). CDR3 length: 15 residues. V was clipped by 0 bases and J by 3 bases, with 15 bases between them. Germline V gene sequence: CDR1 GTSNPN, CDR2 SVGIG (reference sequence). The CDR3 DNA sequence: TGTGCCTGGAGTGTATTCGGAGGGATCCTCTACGAGCAGTACTTC. It is translated as CAWSVFGGILYEQYF.

The chain is built from TRBV5-3 and TRBJ2-7; TRBD1 agrees at 7 bases. TRBV5-3 carries the ORF label, with uncertain function. After removal of 4 bases from V and 3 bases from J, the junction contained 13 bases not matched to a gene. The CDR3 loop spans 16 amino acids. The CDR3 spells CARSPLIRGQIYEQYF. For the CDR3, the DNA is TGTGCCAGAAGCCCCCTGATAAGGGGACAGATCTACGAGCAGTACTTC.

This chain connects TRBV30 to TRBJ1-2, with D uncertain. Germline assignment: CDR1 GTSNPN and CDR2 SVGIG (reference sequence). The CDR3 runs 10 residues. Trimming removed 6 bases at V and 8 bases at J, with 10 bases between. The CDR3 reads CACFIVGYTF. The DNA of the CDR3 is TGTGCCTGCTTCATTGTGGGCTACACCTTC.

This clone appeared a few times. The rearrangement links TRBV24-1 to TRBJ2-1; 7 bases fit TRBD2. Germline V lookup: CDR1 KGHDR, CDR2 SFDVKD. The CDR3 contains 17 residues. With 5 bases clipped from V and 1 base from J, the junction kept 10 bases outside the gene matches. The CDR3 is CATSGTGRENSYNEQFF. As DNA, the CDR3 is TGTGCCACCAGTGGCACCGGGCGGGAGAATTCCTACAATGAGCAGTTCTTC.

The chain links TRBV28 to TRBJ2-7, with D possibly being TRBD1 or TRBD2 (5 bases each). CDR1 and CDR2 from the germline V gene are MDHEN and SYDVKM. The V end lost 2 bases, the J end lost 2 bases, and 10 bases lay between the germline ends. This CDR3 region has 14 residues. The CDR3: CASSLGTVTYEQYF. The CDR3 DNA sequence: TGTGCCAGCAGTTTAGGGACGGTTACCTACGAGCAGTACTTC.

This clone appeared a few times. The V gene is TRBV7-9, the J gene TRBJ2-7, with 11 bases that match TRBD2. V dropped 0 bases and J dropped 5; count of bases not matched to a gene: 9. CDR1 and CDR2 (germline): SEHNR, FQNEAQ (reference sequence). CDR3 size: 17 residues. The CDR3 DNA is TGTGCCAGCAGCTTAGCCCTAGGTAGCGGGAGGGCCGACGAGCAGTACTTC. Protein sequence: CASSLALGSGRADEQYF.

The chain employs TRBV5-4 and TRBJ2-3; maybe TRBD2 (6 bases). The CDR3 consists of 15 residues. Germline CDR1 is SGHNT and CDR2 is YYREEE (reference sequence). The ends were cut back, 0 bases at V and 6 bases at J, with 14 bases in the middle. CDR3 sequence (DNA): TGTGCCAGCAGCTTGGAGGCAGGGAGGATGGATACGCAGTATTTT. It yields the protein CASSLEAGRMDTQYF.

The V gene is TRBV5-4, the J gene TRBJ2-1; TRBD1 matches at 7 bases. V trimming: 4 bases; J trimming: 13 bases; junction bases outside the gene matches: 5. The CDR3 consists of 11 residues. Germline V gene sequence: CDR1 SGHNT, CDR2 YYREEE (reference sequence). CDR3 sequence: CASSKTGIQFF. CDR3 DNA: TGTGCCAGCAGCAAGACAGGGATTCAGTTCTTC.

The CDR3 reads CASRPTYSSTDTQYF. CDR3 nucleotides: TGTGCCAGCAGACCGACGTACTCTAGCACAGATACGCAGTATTTT. The chain links TRBV6-5 to TRBJ2-3; no clear D. The CDR3 is made up of 15 amino acids. V dropped 6 bases and J dropped 0 bases, with 13 bases sitting between them. Germline loops: CDR1 MNHEY, CDR2 SVGAGI.

V and J are TRBV5-1 and TRBJ1-1; D gene unclear. V was trimmed by 0 bases and J by 1 base, leaving 13 bases between them. Germline V CDR1 and CDR2: SGHRS, YFSETQ. This CDR3 is 16 amino acids long. The CDR3 spells CASSLDSGIGNTEAFF. DNA of the CDR3: TGCGCCAGCAGCTTGGATTCGGGCATTGGGAACACTGAAGCTTTCTTT.

This clone was recorded once. The genes are TRBV3-1 (or the pseudogene TRBV3-2) and TRBJ1-6, with 7 positions matching TRBD1. Trimming at V came to 3 bases and at J to 6 bases, leaving 5 bases not matched to a gene. The CDR3 has 15 residues. Germline CDR1 reads LGHDT; CDR2 reads YNNKEL (reference sequence). The DNA of the CDR3 is TGTGCCAGCAGCCAGACGACAGGGCGTAATTCACCCCTCCACTTT. Protein sequence: CASSQTTGRNSPLHF.

The chain employs TRBV24-1 and TRBJ2-7; D might be TRBD1 (5 bases). V was pared by 4 bases and J by 6 bases, with 18 bases between. This CDR3 contains 15 residues. Germline V lookup: CDR1 KGHDR, CDR2 SFDVKD. This chain's CDR3 is CATSDPLATVPEQYF. The CDR3 nucleotides are TGTGCCACCAGTGACCCCCTGGCGACAGTCCCCGAGCAGTACTTC.

The CDR3 is CASSLDLAFNEKLFF. The CDR3 region has the DNA TGTGCCAGCAGCTTAGACCTGGCGTTTAATGAAAAACTGTTTTTT. The V call is TRBV7-9, the J call TRBJ1-4, with D uncertain. This CDR3 contains 15 residues. The germline V gene encodes CDR1 SEHNR and CDR2 FQNEAQ (reference sequence). Trimming cost V 1 base and J 4 bases, with 10 bases left between them.

This clone was observed a handful of times. The gene calls are TRBV19 and TRBJ1-2, with 9 bases fitting TRBD1. Germline loops: CDR1 LNHDA, CDR2 SQIVND (reference sequence). J gave up 5 bases and V 4 bases, and 5 bases lay outside the gene matches. The CDR3 has 14 residues. The CDR3: CASSRAGTGYGYTF. The CDR3 coding sequence is TGTGCCAGTAGTAGAGCCGGGACAGGGTATGGCTACACCTTC.

The chain recombines TRBV5-4 with TRBJ2-3; 9 bases map to TRBD2. The V and J ends lost 7 bases and 6 bases, in that order; junction bases with no gene match: 12. The V gene's germline CDR1 is SGHNT and CDR2 YYREEE (reference sequence). The CDR3 sequence is 15 residues long. This CDR3 is CASRVSSGNSDTQYF. CDR3 nucleotide sequence: TGTGCCAGCCGAGTGTCTAGCGGGAATTCCGATACGCAGTATTTT.

This sequence joins TRBV19 and TRBJ1-2; 9 bases align to TRBD1. The V gene's germline CDR1 is LNHDA and CDR2 SQIVND (reference sequence). The CDR3 extends over 13 amino acids. The V gene end was trimmed by 5 bases and the J gene end by 7 bases; junction bases not matched to a gene: 5. DNA of the CDR3: TGTGCCAGTAGTGGACAGGGGATCAGTGGCTACACCTTC. Translation: CASSGQGISGYTF.

The chain recombines TRBV4-1 with TRBJ1-4; D unresolved. Trimming removed 4 bases at V and 0 bases at J, with 6 bases between. Germline V gives CDR1 MGHRA, CDR2 YSYEKL. The CDR3 has 14 residues. CDR3 DNA sequence: TGCGCCAGCAGCCTCGATGCAACTAATGAAAAACTGTTTTTT. Its protein product is CASSLDATNEKLFF.

J is TRBJ2-1 and V is TRBV6-5; a possible D gene is TRBD1 (6 bases). Trimming removed 6 bases at V and 10 bases at J, with 10 bases between. CDR3 size: 11 residues. The germline V gene encodes CDR1 MNHEY and CDR2 SVGAGI. Here the CDR3 DNA reads TGTGCCAGCAGCACAGGGTGGGAGCAGTTCTTC. Its protein product is CASSTGWEQFF.

The chain joins TRBV3-1 (or the pseudogene TRBV3-2) to TRBJ2-7; 7 nucleotides match TRBD2. Germline V gives CDR1 LGHDT, CDR2 YNNKEL (reference sequence). Losses at the gene ends were 5 bases for V and 1 base for J; bases not matched to a gene: 11. The CDR3 length is 16 residues. The CDR3 loop reads CASSFIAGQRSYEQYF. The CDR3 nucleotides read TGTGCCAGCAGCTTCATAGCGGGCCAAAGATCCTACGAGCAGTACTTC.

V usage is TRBV15 and J usage is TRBJ2-3, with D hard to call. This CDR3 contains 16 residues. The germline V gene has CDR1 LNHNV and CDR2 YYDKDF (reference sequence). V lost 0 bases to trimming and J lost 6 bases, with 16 bases between them. CDR3 nucleotide sequence: TGTGCCACCAGCAGAGATAACGGAAGCCCTAGGGATACGCAGTATTTT. Amino acid sequence: CATSRDNGSPRDTQYF.

CDR3 bases: TGTGCCAGCAGCTTTGCACGGACAGGGACTGAAGCTTTCTTT. Translated, it gives CASSFARTGTEAFF. V and J are TRBV7-2 and TRBJ1-1; the match to TRBD1 covers 8 bases. Germline V gives CDR1 SGHTA, CDR2 FQGNSA. The J segment lost 5 bases and the V segment lost 3 bases, leaving 5 bases of the junction unmatched. This CDR3 region has 14 residues.

The CDR3: CASSSSLQGRFNYGYTF. Written as DNA, the CDR3 is TGTGCCAGCAGTTCTAGTTTACAGGGGAGATTCAACTATGGCTACACCTTC. J is TRBJ1-2 and V is TRBV28; 7 bases are a match to TRBD1. CDR3 size: 17 residues. Unmatched junction bases numbered 13, after V lost 4 bases and J lost 2 bases. Germline CDR1 reads MDHEN; CDR2 reads SYDVKM.